The clone carrying this T cell receptor (beta chain) was seen many times. The entry originates in a study of T cells in Graves' hyperthyroidism and ophthalmopathy. The TCR beta CDR3 regions underwent amplification using RNA transcripts as the source. HTBI primers drove first-round RT-PCR of the TCR CDR3. TCRdb reprocessed the multiplex PCR reads via MiXCR and lists one record per CDR3 protein. The top ten clones hold roughly an eighth of a sample with around 440,000 distinct CDR3 sequences, 15% to 18% of them seen once. CDR1 and CDR2 from the germline V gene are MNHNY and SVGAGI (reference sequence). CDR3 length equals 14 residues. With 0 bases removed from V and 5 bases from J, the gap between germline ends came to 10 bases.

This receptor was identified in a young woman with Graves' hyperthyroidism. The chain joins TRBV6-6 to TRBJ1-1; unclear D gene. Input material: blood. CDR3 bases: TGTGCCAGCAGTTACTCGAGGGCGGGGACTGAAGCTTTCTTT. Its protein product is CASSYSRAGTEAFF.